This T cell receptor (beta chain) was captured by sequencing in a study of blood T cell repertoires in COVID-19. The germline V gene encodes CDR1 LNHDA and CDR2 SQIVND (reference sequence). Trimming left V 1 base short and J 1 base short, with 14 bases between. The CDR3 covers 18 residues. The protocol was immunoSEQ multiplex PCR, while the TCRdb copy is restricted to in-frame clones and leaves out a portion. The sample includes 75,000 to 85,000 clones, around 88% of them seen just once. This chain uses TRBV19 with TRBJ2-6; D unclear. Material: peripheral blood. The TCR comes from a human donor in a cohort sampled during active COVID-19. The CDR3 DNA follows: TGTGCCAGTAGTATAGGTCTGGGCCCATCATCTGGGGCCAACGTCCTGACTTTC. Protein product: CASSIGLGPSSGANVLTF.